A selection of T cell receptor beta chains follows, all from one sample in a study of T cells in Graves' hyperthyroidism and ophthalmopathy. TCRdb recomputed calls from the multiplex PCR reads with MiXCR, one row per CDR3 protein. Of a few hundred thousand distinct CDR3 sequences listed, roughly a sixth are singletons. Specimen: blood. These receptors were collected from a woman in her twenties or thirties with Graves' ophthalmopathy. Both conserved end residues are part of each CDR3. Fields, in order: D gene, clone size, J gene, V gene, CDR3 DNA, CDR3 protein. The D gene is left open where the match is weak. Clone size, where shown, is once, few, many, or a class for clones that have expanded.

D: TRBD1
size: NA
J: TRBJ2-3
V: TRBV20-1
DNA: TGCAGTGCTACCCGGACAGGGTTCGCAGATACGCAGTATTTT
CDR3: CSATRTGFADTQYF

D: TRBD2
size: few
J: TRBJ2-4
V: TRBV20-1
DNA: TGCAGTGCCACCAAAGCGGGAGGGCCGACCAAAAACATTCAGTACTTC
CDR3: CSATKAGGPTKNIQYF

D: NA
size: many
J: TRBJ2-1
V: TRBV28
DNA: TGTGCCAGCAGTTCCCGCGGGCAGCTCAACAATGAGCAGTTCTTC
CDR3: CASSSRGQLNNEQFF

D: NA
size: few
J: TRBJ2-5
V: TRBV5-1
DNA: TGCGCCAGCAGCTTGAATGGGAACCAGGTCGAGACCCAGTACTTC
CDR3: CASSLNGNQVETQYF

D: NA
size: NA
J: TRBJ2-5
V: TRBV29-1
DNA: TGCAGCGTTGACTGGGAGGACCAAGAGACCCAGTACTTC
CDR3: CSVDWEDQETQYF

D: TRBD2
size: few
J: TRBJ2-1
V: TRBV5-1
DNA: TGCGCCAGCAGCTTGGGGACTAGCGGGGTGTACAATGAGCAGTTCTTC
CDR3: CASSLGTSGVYNEQFF

D: NA
size: NA
J: TRBJ2-7
V: TRBV20-1
DNA: TGCAGTGCTAGAGTCCAGGAATCCTACGAGCAGTACTTC
CDR3: CSARVQESYEQYF

D: NA
size: NA
J: TRBJ1-4
V: TRBV19
DNA: TGTGCCAGTCCAAGGACAGCTGCAACTAATGAAAAACTGTTTTTT
CDR3: CASPRTAATNEKLFF

D: NA
size: NA
J: TRBJ2-4
V: TRBV7-2
DNA: TGTGCCAGCAGCTTCCCCTTTGGGTCCGTAGCGGCCAAAAACATTCAGTACTTC
CDR3: CASSFPFGSVAAKNIQYF

D: TRBD1
size: many
J: TRBJ2-7
V: TRBV7-9
DNA: TGTGCCAGCAGCCACCAGGGGGCCGTTGGGTACGAGCAGTACTTC
CDR3: CASSHQGAVGYEQYF

D: TRBD2
size: few
J: TRBJ2-5
V: TRBV29-1
DNA: TGCAGCGTTGACGTACTAGCGGGAGGGCCATCGAAGGGAGAGACCCAGTACTTC
CDR3: CSVDVLAGGPSKGETQYF

D: NA
size: few
J: TRBJ2-7
V: TRBV19
DNA: TGTGCCAGTAGTATAGAGGAGCAGCCCTCCTACGAGCAGTACTTC
CDR3: CASSIEEQPSYEQYF

D: NA
size: many
J: TRBJ1-5
V: TRBV3-1
DNA: TGTGCCAGCAGCCGAGGGGGTAGCAGCAATCAGCCCCAGCATTTT
CDR3: CASSRGGSSNQPQHF

D: TRBD1
size: many
J: TRBJ2-7
V: TRBV4-2
DNA: TGTGCCAGCAGCCAAGATTGGGCAGGGGGCAAGTACGAGCAGTACTTC
CDR3: CASSQDWAGGKYEQYF

D: TRBD1
size: NA
J: TRBJ1-5
V: TRBV4-1
DNA: TGCGCCAGCAGCCACCCGAGTTGGACAGGAAGGCCTAGCAATCAGCCCCAGCATTTT
CDR3: CASSHPSWTGRPSNQPQHF

D: TRBD1
size: many
J: TRBJ1-1
V: TRBV3-1
DNA: TGTGCCAGCAGCCACCGAGCCCGGACAGGGGGCACTGAAGCTTTCTTT
CDR3: CASSHRARTGGTEAFF

D: NA
size: many
J: TRBJ1-6
V: TRBV10-3
DNA: TGTGCCCTTAAATCGGGGCCAAATTCACCCCTCCACTTT
CDR3: CALKSGPNSPLHF

D: NA
size: few
J: TRBJ1-1
V: TRBV13
DNA: TGTGCCAGCAGCCGTCGCGGGACGCCGAACACTGAAGCTTTCTTT
CDR3: CASSRRGTPNTEAFF

D: TRBD1
size: few
J: TRBJ2-2
V: TRBV24-1
DNA: TGTGCCACCAGTGATCCCCCGCAGGGGGCGGGGACCGGGGAGCTGTTTTTT
CDR3: CATSDPPQGAGTGELFF

D: TRBD2
size: few
J: TRBJ2-7
V: TRBV6-2/TRBV6-3
DNA: TGTGCCAGCAGTTTGGCACTAGCGGGAGCCTACGAGCAGTACTTC
CDR3: CASSLALAGAYEQYF

D: NA
size: many
J: TRBJ2-3
V: TRBV18
DNA: TGTGCCAGCTCACCACCATCCAGCACAGATACGCAGTATTTT
CDR3: CASSPPSSTDTQYF

D: NA
size: few
J: TRBJ2-5
V: TRBV20-1
DNA: TGCAGTGCTAGAGAGGGCGGTGGGGGAGAGACCCAGTACTTC
CDR3: CSAREGGGGETQYF

D: NA
size: many
J: TRBJ2-3
V: TRBV7-2
DNA: TGTGCCAGCAGCTCCCAAGCGGGAGATACGCAGTATTTT
CDR3: CASSSQAGDTQYF

D: NA
size: many
J: TRBJ1-5
V: TRBV28
DNA: TGTGCCAGCAGTCCTCTGCGGTTTAGGGGGATGAGCAATCAGCCCCAGCATTTT
CDR3: CASSPLRFRGMSNQPQHF

D: TRBD2
size: NA
J: TRBJ2-7
V: TRBV20-1
DNA: TGCAGTGCTAGGCTGCTAGCGGGTATCTCCTACGAGCAGTACTTC
CDR3: CSARLLAGISYEQYF

D: TRBD2
size: few
J: TRBJ2-5
V: TRBV5-1
DNA: TGCGCCAGCAGCTTCTCGGCTAGCGGGGAAGAGACCCAGTACTTC
CDR3: CASSFSASGEETQYF

D: NA
size: few
J: TRBJ1-4
V: TRBV20-1
DNA: TGCAGTGCTAGAGGAGGGGCAACTAATGAAAAACTGTTTTTT
CDR3: CSARGGATNEKLFF

D: TRBD2
size: NA
J: TRBJ2-5
V: TRBV9
DNA: TGTGCCAGCAGCTTCCGACTAGCGGGAGTCGAGACCCAGTACTTC
CDR3: CASSFRLAGVETQYF

D: NA
size: many
J: TRBJ1-1
V: TRBV7-9
DNA: TGTGCCAGCAGCTCGCACTTCAAGACCACTGAAGCTTTCTTT
CDR3: CASSSHFKTTEAFF

D: NA
size: many
J: TRBJ1-2
V: TRBV27
DNA: TGTGCCAGCAGTTCTCTGACAAATACTAACTATGGCTACACCTTC
CDR3: CASSSLTNTNYGYTF

D: NA
size: once
J: TRBJ1-2
V: TRBV7-2
DNA: TGTGCCAGCTCACCCCCCCGAGGGGGGGGATATGGCGACACCTTC
CDR3: CASSPPRGGGYGDTF

D: NA
size: many
J: TRBJ1-6
V: TRBV7-2
DNA: TGTGCCAGCACCTCCCTGGATAATTCACCCCTCCACTTT
CDR3: CASTSLDNSPLHF

D: NA
size: NA
J: TRBJ2-5
V: TRBV9
DNA: TGTGCCAGCAGCCCCCACGGGGAGACCCAGTACTTC
CDR3: CASSPHGETQYF

D: TRBD1
size: few
J: TRBJ2-2
V: TRBV6-2/TRBV6-3
DNA: TGTGCCAGCAGTGCGACCAGGACAGGTAACACCGGGGAGCTGTTTTTT
CDR3: CASSATRTGNTGELFF

D: TRBD1
size: few
J: TRBJ2-1
V: TRBV6-1
DNA: TGTGCCAGCAGACAGACCAGGGGGTACAATGAGCAGTTCTTC
CDR3: CASRQTRGYNEQFF

D: NA
size: few
J: TRBJ1-3
V: TRBV20-1
DNA: TGCAGTGCCAGCCACCGCTCTGGAAACACCATATATTTT
CDR3: CSASHRSGNTIYF

D: TRBD1
size: many
J: TRBJ1-5
V: TRBV27
DNA: TGTGCCAGCAGTTCCGGGACAGGGGTGTTGGTTAGCAATCAGCCCCAGCATTTT
CDR3: CASSSGTGVLVSNQPQHF